This T cell receptor (beta chain) emerged from a study of shared clonotypes between healthy human individuals. The CDR3 has 13 amino acids. The germline gives CDR1 SGHAT, CDR2 FQNNGV. With 8 bases clipped from V and 8 bases from J, the junction kept 8 bases outside the gene matches. Generated by immunoSEQ multiplex PCR, the TCRdb table keeps only in-frame clones and is missing some. Here the sample spans over a million clones, 95% to 99% being singletons. Sequencing was performed on naive CD4+ T cells sorted from blood. Subset described: CD45RA+ positively selected. The chain joins TRBV11-2 to TRBJ2-2; TRBD2 matches 7 bases. This clonotype was obtained from a man aged 25-45 years in good health. The CDR3 spells CASRTSLVGELFF. Written as DNA, the CDR3 is TGTGCCAGCCGGACTAGTTTAGTGGGGGAGCTGTTTTTT.